These 14 T cell receptor beta chains share one sample of origin, sequenced in a study of cytomegalovirus exposure and HLA in healthy donors. The study ran its PCR with 60 Vbeta and 13 Jbeta primers. Data came from immunoSEQ multiplex PCR; TCRdb stores just in-frame clones and leaves some out. The sample lists 150,000 to 200,000 clones, under 9.5% occurring once. The material sequenced was PBMCs. These receptors all stem from a woman aged 30 to 39 in good health and CMV-seropositive.

The rearrangement links TRBV27 to TRBJ2-7, with TRBD1 as a possible D gene (5 bases). CDR1 and CDR2 (germline): MNHEY, SMNVEV (reference sequence). V lost 7 bases and J 3 bases, leaving 13 bases between the germline ends. The CDR3 extends over 13 amino acids. CDR3 region: CASMGPPLYEQYF. CDR3 nucleotides: TGTGCCAGCATGGGGCCCCCACTCTACGAGCAGTACTTC.

Only a few counts were recorded for this clone. This rearrangement joins TRBV5-6 to TRBJ2-7, with D tentatively TRBD1 (6 bases). V lost 2 bases and J 7 bases, leaving 16 bases between the germline ends. CDR3 length: 14 amino acids. Germline V gene data show CDR1 as SGHDT and CDR2 as YYEEEE. CDR3 sequence: CASSLGTLGREQYF. The CDR3 DNA reads as TGTGCCAGCAGCTTAGGGACACTTGGAAGGGAGCAGTACTTC.

This clone turned up a few times. The same CDR3 arises from other DNA sequences in this sample as well. The chain uses TRBV30 and TRBJ2-1; maybe TRBD2 (5 bases). Germline CDR1 reads GTSNPN; CDR2 reads SVGIG (reference sequence). V was trimmed by 0 bases and J by 0 bases, leaving 9 bases between them. This CDR3 region has 15 residues. CDR3 DNA sequence: TGTGCCTGGAGTGTACCGGGGAGCTCCTACAATGAGCAGTTCTTC. Residues: CAWSVPGSSYNEQFF.

This rearrangement joins TRBV4-2 to TRBJ2-2, with 9 bases aligning to TRBD1. The CDR3 totals 15 residues. Per germline, CDR1 LGHNA and CDR2 YNFKEQ. The V gene end was trimmed by 0 bases and the J gene end by 13 bases; junction bases not matched to a gene: 9. CDR3 protein: CASSQEGQGLFVLFF. The DNA for the CDR3 is TGTGCCAGCAGCCAAGAGGGACAGGGACTCTTTGTGCTGTTTTTT.

In its sample, this clone was seen a few times. The chain links TRBV29-1 to TRBJ1-1; 11 bases match TRBD1. The germline V gene encodes CDR1 SQVTM and CDR2 ANQGSEA. The length of the CDR3 is 13 residues. Trimming at V came to 6 bases and at J to 7 bases, leaving 7 bases not matched to a gene. The DNA of the CDR3 is TGCAGCGTGGCCGGGACAGGGGGGGATGAAGCTTTCTTT. It codes for CSVAGTGGDEAFF.

This clone appeared a few times. The J gene is TRBJ2-4, the V gene TRBV5-8; D not resolved. The V and J ends lost 4 bases and 0 bases respectively, with 8 bases between them. This CDR3 contains 14 residues. CDR1 and CDR2 from the germline V gene are SGHTS and YDEGEE. The CDR3 region has the DNA TGTGCCAGCAGCCCTGAGGTAGCCAAAAACATTCAGTACTTC. As protein: CASSPEVAKNIQYF.

In DNA form, the CDR3 reads TGTGCCAGCAGCAAGGGGGGGGCTACCTACGAGCAGTACTTC. Translation gives CASSKGGATYEQYF. The V call is TRBV5-4, the J call TRBJ2-7; weak D call: TRBD2 (7 bases). V dropped 4 bases and J dropped 2 bases, with 13 bases sitting between them. Germline V gene data show CDR1 as SGHNT and CDR2 as YYREEE (reference sequence). The CDR3 extends over 14 amino acids.

V gene TRBV30 combines with J gene TRBJ2-1; TRBD2 matches 10 bases. The length of the CDR3 is 14 residues. Germline CDR1 and CDR2: GTSNPN and SVGIG (reference sequence). V lost 2 bases and J lost 5; bases outside the gene matches: 3. The CDR3 is CAWSIAGGHNEQFF. The CDR3 DNA follows: TGTGCCTGGAGTATAGCGGGAGGACACAATGAGCAGTTCTTC.

In this sample, this clone turned up once. V and J are TRBV28 and TRBJ2-7; 9 bases match TRBD1. This CDR3 spans 15 amino acids. V trimming: 5 bases; J trimming: 1 base; junction bases outside the gene matches: 6. CDR1 and CDR2 (germline): MDHEN, SYDVKM. In DNA form, the CDR3 reads TGTGCCAGCAGTCCCCGGACAGGGGTTTCCTACGAGCAGTACTTC. Its translation: CASSPRTGVSYEQYF.

The genes are TRBV25-1 and TRBJ1-5; D gene ambiguous. Germline CDR1 reads MGHDK; CDR2 reads SYGVNS. The CDR3 spans 15 residues. With 5 bases removed from V and 0 bases from J, the gap between germline ends came to 11 bases. The CDR3 region is CASSSRDYSNQPQHF. The CDR3 DNA reads as TGTGCCAGCAGTTCCCGGGATTATAGCAATCAGCCCCAGCATTTT.

The table lists this clone with a few counts. J is TRBJ1-2 and V is TRBV7-9, with 8 bases identical to TRBD1. CDR1 is SEHNR and CDR2 is FQNEAQ in the germline V gene (reference sequence). V was clipped by 5 bases and J by 4 bases; unmatched bases: 6. This CDR3 spans 14 amino acids. In DNA form, the CDR3 reads TGTGCCAGCAGCCCTGGGACAGGCGGCTATGGCTACACCTTC. This codes for CASSPGTGGYGYTF. Supplemented by reference TRBV7-9 and TRBJ1-2, the full variable domain reads DTGVSQNPRHKITKRGQNVTFRCDPISEHNRLYWYRQTLGQGPEFLTYFQNEAQLEKSRLLSDRFSAERPKGSFSTLEIQRTEQGDSAMYLCASSPGTGGYGYTFGSGTRLTVV.

CDR3: CASSYSGTGGGDEQFF. DNA of the CDR3: TGTGCCAGCAGTTACTCCGGGACAGGGGGCGGTGATGAGCAGTTCTTC. The chain couples TRBV6-5 to TRBJ2-1, with TRBD1 matching 12 bases. The V and J ends lost 0 bases and 8 bases, in that order; junction bases with no gene match: 5. The CDR3 is 16 amino acids. The V gene's germline CDR1 is MNHEY and CDR2 SVGAGI.

This clone was seen only a few times. V and J are TRBV27 and TRBJ1-5; possibly TRBD1 for D (6 bases). Trimming shortened V by 7 bases and J by 2 bases, and 15 bases separated the two germline ends. The V gene's germline CDR1 is MNHEY and CDR2 SMNVEV (reference sequence). The CDR3 has 15 residues. The CDR3 DNA sequence: TGTGCCAGCATGAAAAGCAGGGGAGGCAATCAGCCCCAGCATTTT. It specifies CASMKSRGGNQPQHF.

In this sample, this clone turned up a few times. This sequence joins TRBV5-5 and TRBJ2-7; 13 bases line up with TRBD2. In germline, CDR1 is SGHKS, CDR2 YYEKEE (reference sequence). The CDR3 spans 16 residues. V gave up 4 bases and J gave up 12 bases; unmatched junction bases: 16. CDR3 amino acids: CASSPPSGTSGTAGYF. The CDR3 region has the DNA TGTGCCAGCAGCCCTCCTTCCGGGACTAGCGGGACCGCGGGGTACTTC.